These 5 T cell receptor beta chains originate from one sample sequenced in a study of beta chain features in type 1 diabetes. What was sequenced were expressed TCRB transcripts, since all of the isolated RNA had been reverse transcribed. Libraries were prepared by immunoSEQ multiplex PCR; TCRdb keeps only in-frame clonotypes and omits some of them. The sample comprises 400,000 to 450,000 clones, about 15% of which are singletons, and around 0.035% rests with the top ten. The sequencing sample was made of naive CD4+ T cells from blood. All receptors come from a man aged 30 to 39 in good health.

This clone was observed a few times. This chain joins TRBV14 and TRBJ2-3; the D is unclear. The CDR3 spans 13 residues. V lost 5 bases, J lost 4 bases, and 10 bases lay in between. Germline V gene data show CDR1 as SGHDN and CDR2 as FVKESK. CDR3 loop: CASSTRPPDTQYF. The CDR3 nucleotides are TGTGCCAGCAGCACCCGGCCCCCAGATACGCAGTATTTT.

CDR3 bases: TGTGCCAGCAGCCAGTCGTCCGGGGGCACTGAAGCTTTCTTT. This codes for CASSQSSGGTEAFF. The V and J genes are TRBV7-3 and TRBJ1-1; TRBD1 might be the D (5 bases). Between the trimmed V and J ends, which lost 5 bases and 4 bases, there was a span of 14 bases. The CDR3 has 14 residues. CDR1 is SGHTA, CDR2 FQGTGA, per germline.

In nucleotides, the CDR3 is TGTGCCAGCAGCAGGAGCGGGAGCTCCTACAATGAGCAGTTCTTC. It translates to CASSRSGSSYNEQFF. The chain is built from TRBV9 and TRBJ2-1; 8 bases match TRBD2. Trimming cost V 4 bases and J 0 bases; bases outside gene matches: 3. Germline CDR1 and CDR2: SGDLS and YYNGEE. The CDR3 has 15 residues.

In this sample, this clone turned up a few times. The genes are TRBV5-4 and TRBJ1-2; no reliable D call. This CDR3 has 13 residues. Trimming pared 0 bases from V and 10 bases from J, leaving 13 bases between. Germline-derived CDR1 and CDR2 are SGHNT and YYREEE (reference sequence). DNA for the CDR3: TGTGCCAGCAGCTTGGCCGGAGGAAGGGACTACACCTTC. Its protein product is CASSLAGGRDYTF.

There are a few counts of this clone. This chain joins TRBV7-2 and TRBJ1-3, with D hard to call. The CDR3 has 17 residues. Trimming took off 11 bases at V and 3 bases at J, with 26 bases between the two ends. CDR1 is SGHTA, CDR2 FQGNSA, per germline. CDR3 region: CAWRLWGSESGGNTIYF. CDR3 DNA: TGTGCCTGGCGCCTCTGGGGTTCCGAAAGTGGTGGAAACACCATATATTTT.